The rows below give T cell receptor beta chains drawn from one sample of a study of long-term antiretroviral therapy in people with HIV. Profiled with immunoSEQ multiplex PCR; TCRdb holds only in-frame clones, not every one. The sample consists of more than 6,000 clones, about three quarters of them appearing once. The source was unsorted PBMCs, collected 0.1 years before starting antiretroviral therapy. Receptor source: a man between 18 and 29 years old with HIV. CDR3s leave out the opening cysteine and the closing phenylalanine or tryptophan. The order of the fields is D gene, V gene, J gene, CDR3 protein. The D gene is left open where the match is weak.

>.|TRBV5-5|TRBJ1-6
ASSLARHNSPLH
>TRBD1|TRBV30|TRBJ1-2
AWSVQGNRFSYT
>TRBD2|TRBV4-2|TRBJ2-1
ASSQVGTSVVDEQF
>.|TRBV4-1|TRBJ1-1
ASSQVGRLNTEAF
>.|TRBV4-1|TRBJ2-7
ASSYRVGDYEQY
>.|TRBV6-4|TRBJ2-2
ASSDGNTGELF
>.|TRBV4-2|TRBJ2-2
ASSQGGGELF
>TRBD1|TRBV27|TRBJ1-1
ASSLTYLGQGGTEAF
>TRBD1|TRBV30|TRBJ1-4
AWCYGTANEKLF
>TRBD1|TRBV4-1|TRBJ2-2
ASSQPGQGVTGELF
>.|TRBV5-1|TRBJ2-3
ASSAGQSTDTQY
>.|TRBV19|TRBJ2-3
ASSIAQVGSTDTQY
>.|TRBV19|TRBJ1-1
ASSNGHMEAEAF
>TRBD1|TRBV11-2|TRBJ1-2
ASSSRDRGYYGYT
>TRBD1|TRBV19|TRBJ1-2
ASSSRDRGNYGYT
>.|TRBV25-1|TRBJ1-2
ASNADSGYYGYT
>TRBD1|TRBV7-3|TRBJ1-1
ASSRQGNTEAF